What follows describes a single T cell receptor (beta chain). Its specificity is unknown. The sample originates from a study of T cells in tumors after PD-1 blockade. Across the whole study: Prior checkpoint blockade, systemic immunosuppressant use, or anti-cancer therapy within 4 weeks excluded patients. Treatment was either pembrolizumab 200 mg every 3 weeks or cemiplimab 350 mg every 2 weeks. Study observations and caveats: Peripheral recruitment is suggested, as some novel exhausted tumor clones were in pre-treatment blood.

Template: tumor biopsy or peripheral blood genomic DNA, roughly 550-6,500 ng per sample. Using immunoSEQ multiplex PCR, the repertoire was profiled, and TCRdb retains in-frame clones only, with some absent. The sample has about 59,000 clones; around three quarters are singletons. Trimming shortened V by 4 bases and J by 0 bases, and 13 bases separated the two germline ends. This CDR3 region has 16 residues. Germline assignment: CDR1 SGHNT and CDR2 YYREEE (reference sequence). The clonotype originates from a human donor with basal cell carcinoma. The V and J genes are TRBV5-4 and TRBJ1-4; no definite D call. The specimen was PBMCs, collected before anti-PD-1 treatment. The CDR3 region is CASSPDVLATNEKLFF. CDR3 bases: TGTGCCAGCAGCCCGGACGTACTCGCAACTAATGAAAAACTGTTTTTT.